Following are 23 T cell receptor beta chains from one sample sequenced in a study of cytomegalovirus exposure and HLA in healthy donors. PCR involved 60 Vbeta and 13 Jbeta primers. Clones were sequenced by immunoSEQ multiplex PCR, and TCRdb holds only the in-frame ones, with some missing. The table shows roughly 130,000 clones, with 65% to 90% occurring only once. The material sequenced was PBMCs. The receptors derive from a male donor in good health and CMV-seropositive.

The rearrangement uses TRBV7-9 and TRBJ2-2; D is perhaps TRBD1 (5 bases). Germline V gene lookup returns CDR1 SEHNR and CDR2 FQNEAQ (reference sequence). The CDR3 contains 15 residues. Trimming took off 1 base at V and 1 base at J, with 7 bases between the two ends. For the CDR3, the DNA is TGTGCCAGCAGCTTAGATACAGGGAACACCGGGGAGCTGTTTTTT. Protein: CASSLDTGNTGELFF.

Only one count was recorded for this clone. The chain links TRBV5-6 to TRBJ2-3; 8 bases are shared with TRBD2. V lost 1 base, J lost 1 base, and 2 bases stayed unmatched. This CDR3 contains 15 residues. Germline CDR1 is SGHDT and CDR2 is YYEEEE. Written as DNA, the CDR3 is TGTGCCAGCAGCTTGAAAGCGGGAGGCACAGATACGCAGTATTTT. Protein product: CASSLKAGGTDTQYF. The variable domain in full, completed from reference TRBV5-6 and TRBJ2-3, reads DAGVTQSPTHLIKTRGQQVTLRCSPKSGHDTVSWYQQALGQGPQFIFQYYEEEERQRGNFPDRFSGHQFPNYSSELNVNALLLGDSALYLCASSLKAGGTDTQYFGPGTRLTVL.

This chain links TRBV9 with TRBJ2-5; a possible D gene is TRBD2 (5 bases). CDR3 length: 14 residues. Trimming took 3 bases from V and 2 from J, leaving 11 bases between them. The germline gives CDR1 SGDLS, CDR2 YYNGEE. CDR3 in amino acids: CASSALATQETQYF. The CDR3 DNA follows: TGTGCCAGCAGCGCGCTAGCCACTCAAGAGACCCAGTACTTC.

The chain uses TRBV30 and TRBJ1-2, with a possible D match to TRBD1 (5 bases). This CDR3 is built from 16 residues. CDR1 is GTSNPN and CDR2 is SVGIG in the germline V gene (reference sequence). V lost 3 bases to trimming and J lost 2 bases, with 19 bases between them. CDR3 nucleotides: TGTGCCTGGAGCGCTAACGGGGAGGGGCGGAACTATGGCTACACCTTC. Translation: CAWSANGEGRNYGYTF.

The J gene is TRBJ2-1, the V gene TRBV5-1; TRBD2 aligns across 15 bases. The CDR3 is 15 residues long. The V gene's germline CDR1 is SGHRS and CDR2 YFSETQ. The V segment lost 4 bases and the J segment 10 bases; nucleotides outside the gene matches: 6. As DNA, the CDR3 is TGCGCCAGCAGCCCGGGACTAGCGGGAGGTGGAGAGCAGTTCTTC. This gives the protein CASSPGLAGGGEQFF.

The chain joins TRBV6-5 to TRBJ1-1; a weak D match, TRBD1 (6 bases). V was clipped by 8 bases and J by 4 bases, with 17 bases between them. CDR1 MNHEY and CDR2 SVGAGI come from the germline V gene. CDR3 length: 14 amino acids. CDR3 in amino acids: CASHSGQGRTEAFF. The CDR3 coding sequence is TGTGCCAGCCATTCTGGCCAGGGGCGCACTGAAGCTTTCTTT.

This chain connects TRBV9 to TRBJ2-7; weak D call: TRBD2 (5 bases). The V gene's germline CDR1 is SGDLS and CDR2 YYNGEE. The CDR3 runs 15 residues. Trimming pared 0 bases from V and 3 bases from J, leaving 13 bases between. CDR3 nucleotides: TGTGCCAGCAGCGTAGCCACTAGTGGGCTCTACGAGCAGTACTTC. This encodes CASSVATSGLYEQYF.

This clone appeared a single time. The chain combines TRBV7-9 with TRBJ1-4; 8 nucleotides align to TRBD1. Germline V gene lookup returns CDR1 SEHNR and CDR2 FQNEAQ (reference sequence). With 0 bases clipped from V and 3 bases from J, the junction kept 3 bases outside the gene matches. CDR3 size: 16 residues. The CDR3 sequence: CASSLAGQVPNEKLFF. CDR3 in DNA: TGTGCCAGCAGCTTAGCGGGACAGGTTCCTAATGAAAAACTGTTTTTT.

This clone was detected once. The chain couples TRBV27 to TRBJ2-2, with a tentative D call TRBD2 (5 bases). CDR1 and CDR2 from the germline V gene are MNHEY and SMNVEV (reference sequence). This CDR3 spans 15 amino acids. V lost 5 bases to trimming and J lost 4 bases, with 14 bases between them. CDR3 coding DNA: TGTGCCAGCAGTCGTTGGGGAGAGGGCACCGGGGAGCTGTTTTTT. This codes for CASSRWGEGTGELFF.

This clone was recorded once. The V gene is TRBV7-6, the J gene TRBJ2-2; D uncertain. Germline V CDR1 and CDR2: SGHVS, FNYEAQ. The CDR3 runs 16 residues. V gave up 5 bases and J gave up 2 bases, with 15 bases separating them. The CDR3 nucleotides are TGTGCCAGCAGCCTGCGTTCCCAGACAAACACCGGGGAGCTGTTTTTT. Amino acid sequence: CASSLRSQTNTGELFF.

CDR3 in amino acids: CASSLAAGPSETQYF. The CDR3 DNA reads as TGCGCCAGCAGCTTGGCTGCGGGACCTTCGGAGACCCAGTACTTC. The chain uses TRBV5-1 and TRBJ2-5; TRBD2 might be the D (6 bases). The V gene lost 0 bases and the J gene lost 5 bases, with 14 bases spanning the gap. This CDR3 contains 15 residues. Germline-derived CDR1 and CDR2 are SGHRS and YFSETQ.

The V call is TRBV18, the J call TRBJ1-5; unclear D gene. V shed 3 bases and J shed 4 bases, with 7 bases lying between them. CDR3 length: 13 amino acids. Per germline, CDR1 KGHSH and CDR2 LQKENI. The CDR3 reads CASSPAENQPQHF. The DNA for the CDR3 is TGTGCCAGCTCACCCGCGGAAAATCAGCCCCAGCATTTT.

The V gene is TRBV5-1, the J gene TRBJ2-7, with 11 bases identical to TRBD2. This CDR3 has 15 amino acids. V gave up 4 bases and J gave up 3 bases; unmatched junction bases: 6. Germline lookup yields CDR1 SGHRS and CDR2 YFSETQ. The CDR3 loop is CASSQLTSGDYEQYF. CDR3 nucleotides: TGCGCCAGCAGCCAACTGACTAGCGGGGACTACGAGCAGTACTTC.

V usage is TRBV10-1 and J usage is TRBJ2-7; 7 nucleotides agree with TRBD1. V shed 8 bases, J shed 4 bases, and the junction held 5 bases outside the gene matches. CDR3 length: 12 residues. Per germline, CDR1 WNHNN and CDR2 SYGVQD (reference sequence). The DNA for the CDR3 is TGCGCCAGCCGACAGGGCGCTTACGAGCAGTACTTC. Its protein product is CASRQGAYEQYF.

For the CDR3, the DNA is TGTGCCAGTAGTGTCGGGACACTCCAAACCACCGGGGAGCTGTTTTTT. This gives the protein CASSVGTLQTTGELFF. This chain uses TRBV19 with TRBJ2-2; maybe TRBD1 (6 bases). V was shortened by 5 bases and J by 4 bases, with 17 bases between the two germline ends. Germline loops: CDR1 LNHDA, CDR2 SQIVND (reference sequence). The length of the CDR3 is 16 residues.

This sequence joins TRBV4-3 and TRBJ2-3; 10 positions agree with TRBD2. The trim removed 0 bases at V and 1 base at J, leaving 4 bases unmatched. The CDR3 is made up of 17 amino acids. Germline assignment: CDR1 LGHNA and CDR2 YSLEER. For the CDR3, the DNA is TGCGCCAGCAGCCAAGACCTAGCGGGAGTGGGCACAGATACGCAGTATTTT. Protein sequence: CASSQDLAGVGTDTQYF.

The CDR3 reads CASSINRDRETQYF. The CDR3 nucleotides read TGTGCCAGTAGTATCAACAGGGATCGAGAGACCCAGTACTTC. This sequence joins TRBV19 and TRBJ2-5; a weak D match, TRBD1 (6 bases). V shed 3 bases and J shed 4 bases, with 12 bases lying between them. CDR3 size: 14 residues. Germline V gene data show CDR1 as LNHDA and CDR2 as SQIVND (reference sequence). The whole variable domain, remainder taken from reference TRBV19 and TRBJ2-5, is DGGITQSPKYLFRKEGQNVTLSCEQNLNHDAMYWYRQDPGQGLRLIYYSQIVNDFQKGDIAEGYSVSREKKESFPLTVTSAQKNPTAFYLCASSINRDRETQYFGPGTRLLVL.

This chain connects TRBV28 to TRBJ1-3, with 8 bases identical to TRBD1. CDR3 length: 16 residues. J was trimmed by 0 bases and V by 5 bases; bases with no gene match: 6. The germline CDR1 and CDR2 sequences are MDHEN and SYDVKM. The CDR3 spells CASSLGQESSGNTIYF. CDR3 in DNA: TGTGCCAGCAGTCTGGGACAGGAGAGCTCTGGAAACACCATATATTTT.

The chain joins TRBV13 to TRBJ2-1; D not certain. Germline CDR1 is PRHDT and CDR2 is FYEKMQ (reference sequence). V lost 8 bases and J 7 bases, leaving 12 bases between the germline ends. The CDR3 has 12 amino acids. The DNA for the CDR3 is TGTGCCAGCCTCCTCACGGGTAATGAGCAGTTCTTC. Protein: CASLLTGNEQFF.

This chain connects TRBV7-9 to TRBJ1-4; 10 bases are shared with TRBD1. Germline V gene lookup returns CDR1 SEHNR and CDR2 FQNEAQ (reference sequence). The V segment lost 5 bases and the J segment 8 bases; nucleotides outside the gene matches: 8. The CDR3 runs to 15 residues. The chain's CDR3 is CASSSPGTGVEKLFF. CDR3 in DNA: TGTGCCAGCAGCAGTCCGGGGACAGGGGTAGAAAAACTGTTTTTT.

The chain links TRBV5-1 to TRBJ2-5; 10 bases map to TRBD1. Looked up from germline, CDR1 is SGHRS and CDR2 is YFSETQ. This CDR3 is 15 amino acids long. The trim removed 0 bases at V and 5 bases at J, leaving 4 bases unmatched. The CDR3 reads CASSLGDRGAETQYF. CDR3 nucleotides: TGCGCCAGCAGCTTGGGGGACAGGGGCGCGGAGACCCAGTACTTC.

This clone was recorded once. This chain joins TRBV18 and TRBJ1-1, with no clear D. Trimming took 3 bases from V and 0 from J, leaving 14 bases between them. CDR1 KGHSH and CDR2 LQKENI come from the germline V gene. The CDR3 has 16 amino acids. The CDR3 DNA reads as TGTGCCAGCTCACCCGCCGCCGGTATCGTGAACACTGAAGCTTTCTTT. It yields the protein CASSPAAGIVNTEAFF.

CDR3 DNA: TGTCCGCAAGGTACTAGCGGGAATGAGCAGTTCTTC. Amino acids: CPQGTSGNEQFF. This chain links TRBV9 with TRBJ2-1; 9 nucleotides agree with TRBD2. Germline V CDR1 and CDR2: SGDLS, YYNGEE. CDR3 length: 12 amino acids.